The 13 T cell receptor beta chains below all came from one sample that was sequenced in a study of CD8 T cells in Susac syndrome. RNA amounts of roughly 0.45 to 1 ug underwent reverse transcription with random hexamers. TCRdb ran MiXCR on the immunoSEQ multiplex PCR reads and lists one entry per CDR3 protein. The table shows about 400,000 distinct CDR3 sequences, with around 85% occurring only once. The material sequenced was CD8+ T cells from PBMCs. These receptors originate from a human donor with multiple sclerosis.

In its sample, this clonotype was seen a few times. The chain is built from TRBV5-4 and TRBJ2-3, with D uncertain. V was clipped by 0 bases and J by 2 bases, with 4 bases between them. The CDR3 consists of 13 residues. Germline CDR1 is SGHNT and CDR2 is YYREEE (reference sequence). This CDR3 is CASSLGNTDTQYF. CDR3 sequence (DNA): TGTGCCAGCAGCTTGGGCAACACAGATACGCAGTATTTT.

The V gene is TRBV4-1, the J gene TRBJ2-7; TRBD1 or TRBD2 may be the D gene (5 bases each). V was trimmed by 2 bases and J by 1 base, leaving 12 bases between them. Germline CDR1 reads MGHRA; CDR2 reads YSYEKL. This CDR3 has 15 residues. The CDR3 DNA sequence: TGCGCCAGCAGCCAAATCGGCGAGGGGTCCTACGAGCAGTACTTC. Encoded protein: CASSQIGEGSYEQYF.

This chain uses TRBV10-3 with TRBJ1-2; D is unclear. V lost 0 bases and J 6 bases, leaving 11 bases between the germline ends. The CDR3 loop spans 14 amino acids. From germline, CDR1 is ENHRY and CDR2 SYGVKD. The CDR3: CAISESEGMDGYTF. The DNA of the CDR3 is TGTGCCATCAGTGAGTCTGAGGGTATGGATGGCTACACCTTC.

The rearrangement uses TRBV5-6 and TRBJ1-2, with D perhaps matching TRBD1 (6 bases). The germline CDR1 and CDR2 sequences are SGHDT and YYEEEE. This CDR3 region has 17 residues. V lost 2 bases and J lost 1, with 18 bases in between. CDR3 coding DNA: TGTGCCAGCAGCTTAAATCAGGGGCGGGAGGATAACTATGGCTACACCTTC. Translated, it gives CASSLNQGREDNYGYTF.

The chain uses TRBV27 and TRBJ1-3, with 7 bases fitting TRBD1. Germline trimming cut 6 bases from V and 1 base from J; bases unmatched to any gene: 9. From germline, CDR1 is MNHEY and CDR2 SMNVEV (reference sequence). The CDR3 length is 16 residues. CDR3 nucleotides: TGTGCCAGCAGGTTTACAGGGGTTGAATCTGGAAACACCATATATTTT. This gives the protein CASRFTGVESGNTIYF.

V usage is TRBV28 and J usage is TRBJ1-2, with D uncertain. Germline CDR1 MDHEN, CDR2 SYDVKM. V was pared by 3 bases and J by 6 bases, with 23 bases between. The CDR3 is 17 amino acids. The CDR3 reads CASSFEEIRIGDNGYTF. CDR3 sequence (DNA): TGTGCCAGCAGTTTTGAGGAAATCCGGATCGGAGATAATGGCTACACCTTC.

The rearrangement links TRBV4-1 to TRBJ2-1, with unresolved D. Germline V gives CDR1 MGHRA, CDR2 YSYEKL. This CDR3 region has 17 residues. Trimming left V 3 bases short and J 1 base short, with 16 bases between. CDR3 amino acids: CASSHGLYLQSYNEQFF. Here the CDR3 DNA reads TGCGCCAGCAGCCATGGTCTTTATCTACAATCCTACAATGAGCAGTTCTTC.

This sequence joins TRBV5-1 and TRBJ2-7; the D gene is possibly TRBD2 (5 bases). The CDR3 totals 16 residues. V was clipped by 0 bases and J by 2 bases, with 15 bases between them. Germline V gene lookup returns CDR1 SGHRS and CDR2 YFSETQ. This chain's CDR3 is CASSLEGAFSPYEQYF. CDR3 coding DNA: TGCGCCAGCAGCTTGGAGGGAGCTTTTTCCCCCTACGAGCAGTACTTC.

Worth noting for this clonotype: One end of the junction fails to match germline, which may point to a read error. The chain uses TRBV6-1 and TRBJ2-3; D possibly uses TRBD1 or TRBD2 (5 bases each). CDR1 is MNHNS, CDR2 SASEGT, per germline. The CDR3 totals 16 residues. Written as DNA, the CDR3 is TGTGCCAGCAGTGAACAAGACGGATCTAGCACAGGTACGCAGTATTTT. Its protein is CASSEQDGSSTGTQYF.

This chain connects TRBV23-1 to TRBJ2-7; D gene uncertain. TRBV23-1 is annotated as an ORF whose role is uncertain. CDR3 length: 16 amino acids. The V end lost 6 bases, the J end lost 3 bases, and 21 bases lay between the germline ends. The CDR3 spells CASRPMLPCLGYEQYF. The CDR3 nucleotides read TGCGCCAGCAGACCGATGTTGCCCTGCCTCGGCTACGAGCAGTACTTC.

The gene calls are TRBV5-1 and TRBJ1-2, with D unclear. This CDR3 comprises 12 residues. V was shortened by 5 bases and J by 10 bases, with 15 bases between the two germline ends. Germline CDR1 and CDR2: SGHRS and YFSETQ. The CDR3 nucleotides are TGCGCCAGCAGACTCGACGCTGAGAACTACACCTTC. Translation: CASRLDAENYTF.

J is TRBJ2-7 and V is TRBV4-1; D might be TRBD2 (8 bases). The CDR3 has 17 residues. Deletions cut 6 bases from V and 3 bases from J, with 24 bases between. Per the germline V gene, CDR1 is MGHRA and CDR2 is YSYEKL. The CDR3 loop is CASSQGGNLLADYEQYF. The CDR3 nucleotides read TGCGCCAGCAGTCAGGGGGGGAATCTACTAGCGGACTACGAGCAGTACTTC.

The genes are TRBV11-2 and TRBJ2-1; the match to TRBD1 covers 10 bases. The CDR3 spans 17 residues. J lost 3 bases, V lost 2 bases, and 7 bases had no gene match. The germline CDR1 and CDR2 sequences are SGHAT and FQNNGV. This chain's CDR3 is CASSLILGQGYYNEQFF. The DNA of the CDR3 is TGTGCCAGCAGCTTAATTCTGGGACAGGGGTACTACAATGAGCAGTTCTTC.